This T cell receptor beta chain was retrieved from a study of blood T cell repertoires in COVID-19 (dated by TCRdb to about 2020). A note on the overall study: Samples from collaborators originated in the United States, Italy and Spain and spanned both the acute and convalescent phases of COVID-19. The prospective study material was composed of cDNA or gDNA derived from T cells, B-cell-depleted T cells, or PBMCs. The dataset comprised deeply sampled blood TCRbeta repertoires from subjects exposed to, actively infected with, or recovered from COVID-19. A freely available public database, intended as a resource for researchers studying the immune response to SARS-CoV-2, is where the repertoires were released. The samples were drawn from two sources: the first 160 participants of the ongoing ImmuneRACE study, and 1,200 or so subjects contributed by 6 global collaborators. A de-identified subject ID, COVID-19 status, age in years and sex were almost always included in the sample metadata. Where HLA class I and class II types were available, the types were taken from metadata supplied by the sample provider, not from assay-based typing. Summary of the overall study and its limitations: The quantity of clinical and demographic metadata differed by source and by participant and was supplied without curation.

Whole blood was collected in K2EDTA tubes by collaborating institutions according to the institutions' own protocols. For TCRbeta analysis, collaborators shipped samples as frozen whole blood, isolated PBMCs, or DNA extracted from either of those sample types. The germline V gene (reference sequence) sets CDR1 to GTSNPN and CDR2 to SVGIG. The trim is 5 bases for V and 3 bases for J, with a gap of 11 bases between the germline ends. Including the terminal cysteine and phenylalanine, the CDR3 comprises 14 residues. The kept DNA is CDR3 alone, 42 bases in frame from the first base. Remarks on this clone: Its antigen is unknown. Base qualities are not provided; no much larger clone lies one nucleotide away.

TCRbeta CDR3 regions were amplified from genomic DNA by means of the immunoSEQ Assay, a bias-controlled multiplex PCR. The published analysis was carried out like this. Within the assay, amplification of reference gene primers was used to estimate how many nucleated cells each sample contained. Sequence reads were collapsed and filtered to measure the absolute abundance of every unique TCRbeta CDR3 rearrangement. For each sample, productive Simpson clonality was calculated by taking the square root of Simpson's diversity index across productive rearrangements. Not all clones reach the TCRdb copy of this immuneACCESS table, which keeps in-frame sequences only. Checked studies attribute under half of the gap to unresolved V genes and leave the rest unexplained. V and J calls and clone size are as listed in that table; D and trimming were resolved from the DNA. This sample holds 100,000 to 120,000 clones; roughly 80% were observed only once. About 15% of the sample is held by the ten biggest clonotypes.

The sequence was obtained from a woman in her sixties with acute or convalescent COVID-19. What was sequenced was peripheral blood. This receptor chain uses TRBV30 and TRBJ2-6; the D region possibly corresponds to TRBD1 (5 bases align). The DNA reads TGTGCCTGGGCATTAGGGGTTGGGGCCAACGTCCTGACTTTC. The encoded protein is CAWALGVGANVLTF.